This entry features one T cell receptor (beta chain) sequence. No antigen is known for it. Profiling relied on immunoSEQ multiplex PCR, and the TCRdb table lists in-frame clones only, not all of them. The data show roughly 98,000 clones, around nine tenths seen once. The CDR3 is 12 amino acids. V was trimmed by 3 bases and J by 8 bases, leaving 10 bases between them. Germline V lookup: CDR1 MDHEN, CDR2 SYDVKM. The sample is drawn from a study of cytomegalovirus exposure and HLA in healthy donors. Study as a whole: Both the 120 validation repertoires and the approximately 640 first-cohort repertoires used the same platform, as reported by a later analysis. Notes on the study in general: The classifier reportedly diagnosed cytomegalovirus status with high specificity and sensitivity.

The V gene is TRBV28, the J gene TRBJ1-2; D is undetermined. The sequence came from a woman aged 25-40 years in good health and CMV-seronegative. Sequencing was done on a sample of PBMCs. The CDR3, as DNA: TGTGCCAGCAGTTTGGGCGGGATGGGCTACACCTTC. As protein: CASSLGGMGYTF.